This T cell receptor (beta chain) was recorded in a study of T cells in Graves' hyperthyroidism and ophthalmopathy (dated by TCRdb to about 2019). For context, the study as a whole: Peripheral blood was sampled at the time of initial diagnosis, prior to any treatment. According to the paper, TCR Vbeta CDR3 sequencing was carried out on over 130 peripheral blood samples, which came from under 50 ophthalmopathy, roughly 75 hyperthyroidism and approximately 17 progressor patients. A discovery cohort of about a hundred patients, roughly 45 with Graves' ophthalmopathy and approximately 60 with stable Graves' hyperthyroidism, was used to find distinguishing TCR V-J signatures. The 95 to 100 discovery patients were divided at random into training and test sets in a 7:3 ratio. After sampling, hyperthyroidism patients received methimazole starting at 30 mg daily, and ophthalmopathy patients received high-dose intravenous methylprednisolone. An independent validation cohort of about 19 hyperthyroidism patients and about 15 patients who later progressed to ophthalmopathy tested prospective prediction of ophthalmopathy. The study also compared thyroid tissue and blood T-cell repertoires from about six Graves' hyperthyroidism patients. Study-wide findings and limitations: No statistical method was used to set the sample size in advance, and investigators knew the group allocation. In validation, the model predicted progression to ophthalmopathy a median of approximately 6.6 months before onset, with 65% to 71% sensitivity and about 72% specificity. Most expanded thyroid clonotypes (frequency above 0.001) were also detected in blood, a finding suggesting that blood repertoires may reflect thyroid immune responses. Ophthalmopathy was separated from stable hyperthyroidism by a 13 V-J signature model, with 87.88% sensitivity and 81% to 83% specificity obtained in cross-validation and 80%/75% obtained in testing.

Stable Graves' hyperthyroidism was defined as the absence of progression to ophthalmopathy over 18 months of follow-up. The hyperthyroidism patients were between 18 and 65 years old and newly diagnosed, with a disease duration of less than 2 months. Exclusion was applied to patients with uncontrolled infections, other autoimmune diseases, pregnancy or lactation. Diagnoses relied on clinical symptoms, serum thyroxine and TRAb, thyroid ultrasound and orbital computed tomography. Ficoll-Paque density gradient centrifugation was used to isolate PBMCs from approximately 11 ml of fresh peripheral blood. Total RNA was extracted with Trizol reagent, and quality was checked on an Agilent 2100 Bioanalyzer. This clonotype has a count of ten or more. What antigen it recognizes has not been identified. The record has no base qualities; no much larger clone is one base away. The TCR beta CDR3 regions were amplified from the RNA transcripts. The first round of RT-PCR for the TCR CDR3 was performed with the HTBI primer set and the Qiagen OneStep RT-PCR kit. Libraries were constructed in a second round of multiplex PCR, after which size selection and purification were carried out. Paired-end sequencing of the libraries was performed with 100 bp reads on an Illumina HiSeq2000. Regarding the original processing steps: Raw data were processed with SOAPnuke, discarding reads with adapters, uncalled bases, mean Phred below 15, or no exact constant-primer or identifier match. High-quality paired reads were merged using COPE v1.2.5, and each unique nucleotide sequence was defined as a clonotype. Clonotypes were aligned to IMGT TRBV, TRBD and TRBJ reference segments using MiTCR v1.1. Only V-J combinations with frequency above 0.0001, covering 99% to 99.2% of repertoires, were analysed. A TCS score was defined as the ratio of F50 (clonal expansion) to E x V (chaos), with BLOSUM62-based TCRdist applied between CDR3 peptides within each V-J. Welch's t-statistics and random forest reduced 500 to 650 V-J features to some 14, which were used in a naive Bayes classifier (R e1071). TCRdb trimmed public reads at Q25 via fastp, called clones via MiXCR and kept in-frame beta chains. Each CDR3 protein gets just one entry, which takes the most common genes and DNA from the rows behind it. V and J calls and clone size were set by TCRdb, not the authors. The sample table contains 300,000 to 350,000 distinct CDR3 sequences; only one count was recorded for 11% to 15% of them. Roughly 25% of the sample belongs to the ten largest clones.

V lost 7 bases and J lost 5 bases; the stretch between them is 21 bases long. There are 15 amino acids in the CDR3, from cysteine to phenylalanine inclusive. Solely the CDR3 DNA is kept, with 45 bases framed from the first base. The specimen sequenced was blood. Recombination linked TRBV12-3 or TRBV12-4 to TRBJ2-7; D gene: possibly TRBD2, on 6 matching bases. This TCR derives from a woman aged 25 to 45 with Graves' hyperthyroidism. The CDR3 has the sequence CASTLMGGPNDEQYF. The DNA sequence is as follows: TGTGCCAGCACACTAATGGGGGGACCTAACGACGAGCAGTACTTC.